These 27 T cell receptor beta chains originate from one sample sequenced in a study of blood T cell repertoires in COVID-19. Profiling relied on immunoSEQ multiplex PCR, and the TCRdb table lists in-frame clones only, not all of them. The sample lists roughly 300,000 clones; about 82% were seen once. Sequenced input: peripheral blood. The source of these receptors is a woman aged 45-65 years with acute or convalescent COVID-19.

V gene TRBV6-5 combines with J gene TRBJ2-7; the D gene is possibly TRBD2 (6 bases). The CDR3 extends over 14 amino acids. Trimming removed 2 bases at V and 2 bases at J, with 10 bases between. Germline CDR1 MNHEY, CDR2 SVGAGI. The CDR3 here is CASSYRGSTYEQYF. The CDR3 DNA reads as TGTGCCAGCAGTTACCGGGGGTCGACCTACGAGCAGTACTTC.

The CDR3: CASSYGQPQHF. DNA of the CDR3: TGTGCCAGCAGTTACGGTCAGCCCCAGCATTTT. This sequence joins TRBV28 and TRBJ1-5; D remains ambiguous. Germline CDR1 reads MDHEN; CDR2 reads SYDVKM. This CDR3 is built from 11 residues. V was shortened by 4 bases and J by 6 bases, with 4 bases between the two germline ends.

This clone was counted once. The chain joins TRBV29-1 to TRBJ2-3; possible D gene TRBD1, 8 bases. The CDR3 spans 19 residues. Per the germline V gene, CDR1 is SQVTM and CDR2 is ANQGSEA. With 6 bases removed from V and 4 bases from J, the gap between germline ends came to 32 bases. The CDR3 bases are TGCAGCGTCACCCCATACTATGACGGGACAGGCGGGGGTCCAGATACGCAGTATTTT. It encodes CSVTPYYDGTGGGPDTQYF.

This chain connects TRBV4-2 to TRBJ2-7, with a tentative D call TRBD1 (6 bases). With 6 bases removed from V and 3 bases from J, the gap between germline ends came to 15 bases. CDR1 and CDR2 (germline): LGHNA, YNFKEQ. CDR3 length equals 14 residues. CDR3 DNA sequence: TGTGCCAGCAGTCCGGGGCAGGGGTTCTACGAGCAGTACTTC. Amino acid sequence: CASSPGQGFYEQYF.

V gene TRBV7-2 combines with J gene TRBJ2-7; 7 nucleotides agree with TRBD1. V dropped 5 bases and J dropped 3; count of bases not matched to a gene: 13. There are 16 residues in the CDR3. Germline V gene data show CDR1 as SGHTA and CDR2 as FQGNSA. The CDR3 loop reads CASSPHEWTGNYEQYF. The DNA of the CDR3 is TGTGCCAGCAGCCCCCATGAGTGGACAGGTAACTACGAGCAGTACTTC.

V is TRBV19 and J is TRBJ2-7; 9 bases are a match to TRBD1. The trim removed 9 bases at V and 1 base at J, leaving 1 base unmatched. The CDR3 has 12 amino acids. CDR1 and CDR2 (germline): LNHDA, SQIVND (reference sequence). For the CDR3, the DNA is TGTGCCAGCGGACAGGGGTCCTACGAGCAGTACTTC. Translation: CASGQGSYEQYF.

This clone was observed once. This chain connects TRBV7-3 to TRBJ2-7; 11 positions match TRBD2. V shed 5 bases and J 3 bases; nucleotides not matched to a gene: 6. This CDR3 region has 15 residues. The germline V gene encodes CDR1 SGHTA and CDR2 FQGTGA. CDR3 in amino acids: CASSPGLAGFYEQYF. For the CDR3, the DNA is TGTGCCAGCAGCCCCGGACTAGCGGGTTTCTACGAGCAGTACTTC.

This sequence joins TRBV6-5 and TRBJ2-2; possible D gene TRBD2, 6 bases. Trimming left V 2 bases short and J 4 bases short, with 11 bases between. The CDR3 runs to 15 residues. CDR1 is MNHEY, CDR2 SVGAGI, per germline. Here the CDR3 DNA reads TGTGCCAGCAGTTACCAGTCTAGCGTCACCGGGGAGCTGTTTTTT. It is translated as CASSYQSSVTGELFF.

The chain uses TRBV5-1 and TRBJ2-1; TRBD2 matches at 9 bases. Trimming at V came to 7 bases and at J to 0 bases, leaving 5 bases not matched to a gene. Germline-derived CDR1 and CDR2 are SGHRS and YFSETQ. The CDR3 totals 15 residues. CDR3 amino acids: CASSASGASYNEQFF. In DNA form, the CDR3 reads TGCGCCAGCTCCGCTAGCGGGGCCTCCTACAATGAGCAGTTCTTC. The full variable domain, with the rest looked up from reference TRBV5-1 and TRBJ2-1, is KAGVTQTPRYLIKTRGQQVTLSCSPISGHRSVSWYQQTPGQGLQFLFEYFSETQRNKGNFPGRFSGRQFSNSRSEMNVSTLELGDSALYLCASSASGASYNEQFFGPGTRLTVL.

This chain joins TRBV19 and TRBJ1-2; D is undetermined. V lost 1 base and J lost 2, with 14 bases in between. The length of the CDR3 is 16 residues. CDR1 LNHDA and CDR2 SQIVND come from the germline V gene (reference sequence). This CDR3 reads CASSIGARPPNYGYTF. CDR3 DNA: TGTGCCAGTAGTATAGGAGCGAGACCTCCGAACTATGGCTACACCTTC.

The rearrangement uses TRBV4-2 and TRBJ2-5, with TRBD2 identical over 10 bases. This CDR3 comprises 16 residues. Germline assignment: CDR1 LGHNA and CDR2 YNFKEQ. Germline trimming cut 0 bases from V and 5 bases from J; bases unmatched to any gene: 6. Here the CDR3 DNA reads TGTGCCAGCAGCCAAGATCGCCTAGCGGGAGATGAGACCCAGTACTTC. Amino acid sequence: CASSQDRLAGDETQYF.

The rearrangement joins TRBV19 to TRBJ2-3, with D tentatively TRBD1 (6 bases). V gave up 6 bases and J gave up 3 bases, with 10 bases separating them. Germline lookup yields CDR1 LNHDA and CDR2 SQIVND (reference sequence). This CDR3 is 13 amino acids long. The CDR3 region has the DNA TGTGCCAGTAGAGCACAGGGAACAGATACGCAGTATTTT. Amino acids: CASRAQGTDTQYF. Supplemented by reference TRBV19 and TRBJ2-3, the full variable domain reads DGGITQSPKYLFRKEGQNVTLSCEQNLNHDAMYWYRQDPGQGLRLIYYSQIVNDFQKGDIAEGYSVSREKKESFPLTVTSAQKNPTAFYLCASRAQGTDTQYFGPGTRLTVL.

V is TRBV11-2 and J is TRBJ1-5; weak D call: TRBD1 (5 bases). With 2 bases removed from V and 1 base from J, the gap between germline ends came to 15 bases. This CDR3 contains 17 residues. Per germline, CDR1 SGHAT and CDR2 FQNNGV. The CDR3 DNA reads TGTGCCAGCAGCTTATTGTTGGGGCATTGGAGCAATCAGCCCCAGCATTTT. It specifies CASSLLLGHWSNQPQHF. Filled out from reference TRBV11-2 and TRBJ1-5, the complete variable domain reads EAGVAQSPRYKIIEKRQSVAFWCNPISGHATLYWYQQILGQGPKLLIQFQNNGVVDDSQLPKDRFSAERLKGVDSTLKIQPAKLEDSAVYLCASSLLLGHWSNQPQHFGDGTRLSIL.

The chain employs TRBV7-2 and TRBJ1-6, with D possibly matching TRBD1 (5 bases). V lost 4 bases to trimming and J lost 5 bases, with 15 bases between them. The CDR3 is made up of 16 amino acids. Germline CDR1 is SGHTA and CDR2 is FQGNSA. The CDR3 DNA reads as TGTGCCAGCAGCTGGGGACGTCCGGGGGATAATTCACCCCTCCACTTT. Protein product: CASSWGRPGDNSPLHF.

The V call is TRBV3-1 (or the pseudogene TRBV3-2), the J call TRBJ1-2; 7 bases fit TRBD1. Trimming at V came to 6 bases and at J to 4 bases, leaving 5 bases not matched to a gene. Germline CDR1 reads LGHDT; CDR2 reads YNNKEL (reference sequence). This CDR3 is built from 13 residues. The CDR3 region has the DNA TGTGCCAGCAGTCCGACAGGGACCTATGGCTACACCTTC. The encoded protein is CASSPTGTYGYTF.

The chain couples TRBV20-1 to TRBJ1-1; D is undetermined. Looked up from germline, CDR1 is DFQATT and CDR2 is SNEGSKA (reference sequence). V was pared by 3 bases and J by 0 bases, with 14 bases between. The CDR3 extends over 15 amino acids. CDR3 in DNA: TGCAGTGCTAGTCACCAGCGCCTCATGAACACTGAAGCTTTCTTT. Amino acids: CSASHQRLMNTEAFF.

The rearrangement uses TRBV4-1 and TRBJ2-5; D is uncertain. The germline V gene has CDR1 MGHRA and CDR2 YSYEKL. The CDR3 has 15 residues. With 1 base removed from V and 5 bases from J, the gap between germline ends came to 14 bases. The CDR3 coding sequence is TGCGCCAGCAGCCAAGTCCCTCGAGGTTTGGAGACCCAGTACTTC. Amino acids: CASSQVPRGLETQYF.

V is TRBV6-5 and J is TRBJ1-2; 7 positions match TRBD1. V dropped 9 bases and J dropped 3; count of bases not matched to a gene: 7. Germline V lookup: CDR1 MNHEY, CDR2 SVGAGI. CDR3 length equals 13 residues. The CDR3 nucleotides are TGTGCCAGTTCCCGCGACAGGGACTATGGCTACACCTTC. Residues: CASSRDRDYGYTF.

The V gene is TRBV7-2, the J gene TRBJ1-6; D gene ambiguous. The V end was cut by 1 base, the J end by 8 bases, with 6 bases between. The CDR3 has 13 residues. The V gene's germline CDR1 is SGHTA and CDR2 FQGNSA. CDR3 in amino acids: CASSLVEDSPLHF. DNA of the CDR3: TGTGCCAGCAGCTTAGTGGAGGATTCACCCCTCCACTTT.

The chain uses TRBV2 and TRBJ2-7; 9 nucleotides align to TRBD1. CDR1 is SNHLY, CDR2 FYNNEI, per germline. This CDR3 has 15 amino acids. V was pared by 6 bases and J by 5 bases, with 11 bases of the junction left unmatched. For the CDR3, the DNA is TGTGCCAGCAGGCAACCGGGACAGGGATGGGACGAGCAGTACTTC. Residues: CASRQPGQGWDEQYF. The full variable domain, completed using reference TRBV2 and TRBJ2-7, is EPEVTQTPSHQVTQMGQEVILRCVPISNHLYFYWYRQILGQKVEFLVSFYNNEISEKSEIFDDQFSVERPDGSNFTLKIRSTKLEDSAMYFCASRQPGQGWDEQYFGPGTRLTVT.

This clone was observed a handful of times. The CDR3 sequence: CASSLDREQFF. As DNA, the CDR3 is TGTGCCAGCAGCCTCGACAGGGAGCAGTTCTTC. This rearrangement joins TRBV6-2 or TRBV6-3 to TRBJ2-1; D may be TRBD1 (6 bases). Germline CDR1 is MNHEY and CDR2 is SVGEGT. V dropped 6 bases and J dropped 10 bases, with 10 bases sitting between them. The CDR3 covers 11 residues.

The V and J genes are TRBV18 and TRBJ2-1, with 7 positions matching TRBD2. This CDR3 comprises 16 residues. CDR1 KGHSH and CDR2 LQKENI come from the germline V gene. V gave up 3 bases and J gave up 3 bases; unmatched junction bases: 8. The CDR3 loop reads CASSPLSGGVYNEQFF. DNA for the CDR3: TGTGCCAGCTCACCTTTGTCGGGAGGAGTCTACAATGAGCAGTTCTTC.

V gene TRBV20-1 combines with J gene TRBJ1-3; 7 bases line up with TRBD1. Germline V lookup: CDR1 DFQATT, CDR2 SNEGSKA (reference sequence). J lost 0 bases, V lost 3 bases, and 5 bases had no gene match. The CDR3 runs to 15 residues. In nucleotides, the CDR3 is TGCAGTGCTAGTTTGCAGGGGGGCTCTGGAAACACCATATATTTT. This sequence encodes CSASLQGGSGNTIYF.

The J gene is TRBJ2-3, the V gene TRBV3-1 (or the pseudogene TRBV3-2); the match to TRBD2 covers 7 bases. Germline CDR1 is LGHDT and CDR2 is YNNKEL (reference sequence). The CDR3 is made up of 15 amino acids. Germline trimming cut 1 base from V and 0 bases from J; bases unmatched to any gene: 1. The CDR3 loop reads CASSQGGGSTDTQYF. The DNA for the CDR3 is TGTGCCAGCAGCCAAGGGGGGGGTAGCACAGATACGCAGTATTTT.

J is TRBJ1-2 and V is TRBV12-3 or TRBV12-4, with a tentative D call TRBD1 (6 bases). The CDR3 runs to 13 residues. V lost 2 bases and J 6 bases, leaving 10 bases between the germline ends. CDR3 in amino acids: CASSLTQGDGYTF. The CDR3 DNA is TGTGCCAGCAGTTTAACACAGGGCGATGGCTACACCTTC.

CDR3 bases: TGCGCCAGCAGCGCCGCACTAGCGGGACTTGCAACATACGAGCAGTACTTC. Protein sequence: CASSAALAGLATYEQYF. This rearrangement joins TRBV5-1 to TRBJ2-7, with 10 bases lining up with TRBD2. The germline gives CDR1 SGHRS, CDR2 YFSETQ. V lost 4 bases, J lost 4 bases, and 14 bases stayed unmatched. The CDR3 extends over 17 amino acids.

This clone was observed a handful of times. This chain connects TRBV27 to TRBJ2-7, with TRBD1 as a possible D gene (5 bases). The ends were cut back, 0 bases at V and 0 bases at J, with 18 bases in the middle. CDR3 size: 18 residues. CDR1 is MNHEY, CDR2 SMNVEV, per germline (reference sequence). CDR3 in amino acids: CASSLSAIRQRLSYEQYF. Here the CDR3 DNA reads TGTGCCAGCAGTTTATCGGCAATAAGACAGCGCCTCTCCTACGAGCAGTACTTC.